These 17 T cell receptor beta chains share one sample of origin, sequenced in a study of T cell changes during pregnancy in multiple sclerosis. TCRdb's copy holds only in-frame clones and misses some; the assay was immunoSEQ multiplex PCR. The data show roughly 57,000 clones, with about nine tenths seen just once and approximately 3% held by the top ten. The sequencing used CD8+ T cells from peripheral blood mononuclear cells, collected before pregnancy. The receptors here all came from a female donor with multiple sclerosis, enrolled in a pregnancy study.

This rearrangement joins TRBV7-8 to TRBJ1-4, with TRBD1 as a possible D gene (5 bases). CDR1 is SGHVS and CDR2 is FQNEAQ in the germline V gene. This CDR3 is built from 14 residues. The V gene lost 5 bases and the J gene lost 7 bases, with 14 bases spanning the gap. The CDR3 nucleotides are TGTGCCAGCAGCATTCAAGCAAGGGGTGAAAAACTGTTTTTT. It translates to CASSIQARGEKLFF.

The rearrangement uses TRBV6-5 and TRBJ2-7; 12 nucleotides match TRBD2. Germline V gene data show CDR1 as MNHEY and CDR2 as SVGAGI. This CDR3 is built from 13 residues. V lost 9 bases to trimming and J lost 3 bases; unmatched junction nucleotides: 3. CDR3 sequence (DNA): TGTGCCAGTCGACTAGCGGGGGACTACGAGCAGTACTTC. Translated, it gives CASRLAGDYEQYF.

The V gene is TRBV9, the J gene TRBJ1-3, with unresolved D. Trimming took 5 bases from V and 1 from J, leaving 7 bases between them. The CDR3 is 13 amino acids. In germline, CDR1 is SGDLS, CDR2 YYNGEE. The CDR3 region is CASRAQSGNTIYF. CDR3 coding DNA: TGTGCCAGCAGGGCCCAATCTGGAAACACCATATATTTT.

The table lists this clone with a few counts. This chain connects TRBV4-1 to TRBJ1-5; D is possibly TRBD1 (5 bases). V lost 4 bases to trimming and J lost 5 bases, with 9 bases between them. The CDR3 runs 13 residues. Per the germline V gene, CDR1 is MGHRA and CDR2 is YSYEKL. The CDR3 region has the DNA TGCGCCAGCAGCCCATTCAGGGATCAGCCCCAGCATTTT. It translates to CASSPFRDQPQHF.

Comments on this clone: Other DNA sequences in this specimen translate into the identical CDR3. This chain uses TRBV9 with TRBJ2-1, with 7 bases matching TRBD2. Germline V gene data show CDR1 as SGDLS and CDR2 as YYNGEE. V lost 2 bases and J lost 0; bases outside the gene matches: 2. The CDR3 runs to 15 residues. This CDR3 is CASSVGGGSYNEQFF. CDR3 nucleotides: TGTGCCAGCAGCGTGGGCGGGGGCTCCTACAATGAGCAGTTCTTC.

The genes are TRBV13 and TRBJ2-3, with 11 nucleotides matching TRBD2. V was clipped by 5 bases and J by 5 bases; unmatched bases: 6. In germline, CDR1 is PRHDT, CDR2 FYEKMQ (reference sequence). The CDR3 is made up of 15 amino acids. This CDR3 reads CASSHTSGGVDTQYF. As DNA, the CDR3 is TGTGCCAGCAGCCACACTAGCGGGGGAGTAGATACGCAGTATTTT.

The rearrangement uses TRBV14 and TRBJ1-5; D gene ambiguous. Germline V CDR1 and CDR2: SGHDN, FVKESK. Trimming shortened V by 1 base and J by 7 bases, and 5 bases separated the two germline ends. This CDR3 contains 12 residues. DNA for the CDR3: TGTGCCAGCAGCCAAGTTGGCCAGCCCCAGCATTTT. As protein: CASSQVGQPQHF.

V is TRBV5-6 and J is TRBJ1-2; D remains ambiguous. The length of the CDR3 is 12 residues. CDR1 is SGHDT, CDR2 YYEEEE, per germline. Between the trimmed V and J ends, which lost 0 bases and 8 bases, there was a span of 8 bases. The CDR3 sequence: CASSLVLRGYTF. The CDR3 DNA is TGTGCCAGCAGCTTGGTTTTGAGGGGCTACACCTTC.

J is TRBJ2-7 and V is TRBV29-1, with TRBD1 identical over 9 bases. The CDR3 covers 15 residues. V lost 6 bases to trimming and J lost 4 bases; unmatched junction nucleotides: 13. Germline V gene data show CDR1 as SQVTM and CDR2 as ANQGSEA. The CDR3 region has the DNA TGCAGCGTCGATGGGACAGGGCTCAGCACTTACGAGCAGTACTTC. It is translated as CSVDGTGLSTYEQYF.

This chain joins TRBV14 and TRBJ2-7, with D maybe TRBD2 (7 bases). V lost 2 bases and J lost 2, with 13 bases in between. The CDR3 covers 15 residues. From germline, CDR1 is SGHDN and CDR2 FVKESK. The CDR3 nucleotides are TGTGCCAGCAGCCAAAGGGGGGGGGACCCCTACGAGCAGTACTTC. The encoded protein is CASSQRGGDPYEQYF.

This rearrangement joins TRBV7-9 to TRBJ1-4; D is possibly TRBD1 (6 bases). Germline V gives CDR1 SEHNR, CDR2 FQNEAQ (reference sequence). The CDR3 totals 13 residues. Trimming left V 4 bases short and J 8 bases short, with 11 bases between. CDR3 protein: CASSSYREEKLFF. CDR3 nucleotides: TGTGCCAGCAGCTCTTACAGGGAAGAAAAACTGTTTTTT.

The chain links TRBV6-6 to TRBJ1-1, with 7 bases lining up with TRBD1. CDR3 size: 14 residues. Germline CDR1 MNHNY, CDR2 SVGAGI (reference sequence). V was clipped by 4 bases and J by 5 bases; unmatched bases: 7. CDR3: CASSWPGGVTEAFF. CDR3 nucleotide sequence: TGTGCCAGCAGTTGGCCAGGGGGAGTAACTGAAGCTTTCTTT.

The CDR3 spells CASSESGTGGLTNEKLFF. CDR3 nucleotides: TGTGCCAGCAGTGAAAGCGGGACAGGGGGCCTAACTAATGAAAAACTGTTTTTT. The V call is TRBV2, the J call TRBJ1-4; 12 bases are a match to TRBD1. CDR3 size: 18 residues. Germline CDR1 is SNHLY and CDR2 is FYNNEI. After removal of 2 bases from V and 1 base from J, the junction contained 5 bases not matched to a gene.

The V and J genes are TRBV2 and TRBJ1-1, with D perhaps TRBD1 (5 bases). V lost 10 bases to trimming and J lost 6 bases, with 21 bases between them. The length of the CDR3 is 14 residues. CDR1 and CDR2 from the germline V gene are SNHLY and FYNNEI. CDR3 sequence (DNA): TGTGCCACTTCGACCGGGGGAATGGGCGCTGAAGCTTTCTTT. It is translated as CATSTGGMGAEAFF.

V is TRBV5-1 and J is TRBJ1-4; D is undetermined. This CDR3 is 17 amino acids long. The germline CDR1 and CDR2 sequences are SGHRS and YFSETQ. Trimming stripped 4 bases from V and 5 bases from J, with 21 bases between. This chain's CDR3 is CASSPDSPQTLNEKLFF. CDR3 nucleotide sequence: TGCGCCAGCAGCCCCGATTCCCCACAGACCTTAAATGAAAAACTGTTTTTT.

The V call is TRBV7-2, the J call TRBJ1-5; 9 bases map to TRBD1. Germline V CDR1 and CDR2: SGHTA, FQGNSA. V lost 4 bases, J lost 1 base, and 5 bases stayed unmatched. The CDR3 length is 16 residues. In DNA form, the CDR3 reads TGTGCCAGCAGCTCGTGGGACAGGGAGAGCAATCAGCCCCAGCATTTT. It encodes CASSSWDRESNQPQHF.

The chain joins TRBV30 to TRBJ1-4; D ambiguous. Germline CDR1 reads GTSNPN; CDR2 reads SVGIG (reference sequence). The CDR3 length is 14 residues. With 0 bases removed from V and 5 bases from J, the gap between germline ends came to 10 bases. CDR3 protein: CAWSVTTPNEKLFF. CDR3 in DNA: TGTGCCTGGAGTGTGACAACCCCGAATGAAAAACTGTTTTTT. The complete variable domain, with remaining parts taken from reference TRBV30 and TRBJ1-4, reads SQTIHQWPATLVQPVGSPLSLECTVEGTSNPNLYWYRQAAGRGLQLLFYSVGIGQISSEVPQNLSASRPQDRQFILSSKKLLLSDSGFYLCAWSVTTPNEKLFFGSGTQLSVL.